Each of the 16 T cell receptor beta chains below was sequenced from the same sample in a study of cytomegalovirus exposure and HLA in healthy donors. It was with 60 Vbeta and 13 Jbeta primers that the PCR ran. Profiling relied on immunoSEQ multiplex PCR, and the TCRdb table lists in-frame clones only, not all of them. This table holds around 150,000 clones, roughly three quarters found once. The sample was PBMCs. The receptor source for this set is a male donor in good health and CMV-seronegative.

This chain links TRBV7-9 with TRBJ2-1; D perhaps matches TRBD2 (6 bases). V lost 6 bases to trimming and J lost 5 bases, with 17 bases between them. CDR1 is SEHNR, CDR2 FQNEAQ, per germline (reference sequence). The CDR3 is 15 amino acids. The CDR3 is CASRPRLDSNNEQFF. CDR3 DNA: TGTGCCAGCAGACCACGACTAGATTCGAACAATGAGCAGTTCTTC.

The table lists this clone with a few counts. The chain uses TRBV6-5 and TRBJ1-5, with a tentative D call TRBD1 (6 bases). This CDR3 has 14 residues. V was cut by 0 bases and J by 6 bases, with 9 bases left in between. CDR1 is MNHEY, CDR2 SVGAGI, per germline. CDR3 amino acids: CASSYSGASQPQHF. As DNA, the CDR3 is TGTGCCAGCAGTTACTCGGGGGCCAGTCAGCCCCAGCATTTT.

The chain joins TRBV6-1 to TRBJ2-5; 7 bases are a match to TRBD2. The V gene end was trimmed by 5 bases and the J gene end by 3 bases; junction bases not matched to a gene: 6. The CDR3 has 14 residues. Looked up from germline, CDR1 is MNHNS and CDR2 is SASEGT. Here the CDR3 DNA reads TGTGCCAGCAGTCCGGGAGGTTGGGAAGAGACCCAGTACTTC. Its translation: CASSPGGWEETQYF.

J is TRBJ2-6 and V is TRBV6-5; D uncertain. CDR3 length: 15 amino acids. Germline V gene sequence: CDR1 MNHEY, CDR2 SVGAGI. V dropped 9 bases and J dropped 3 bases, with 15 bases sitting between them. The CDR3 spells CASPLPNRGANVLTF. The CDR3 bases are TGTGCCAGTCCACTCCCTAATCGTGGGGCCAACGTCCTGACTTTC.

This chain uses TRBV28 with TRBJ2-7; 7 nucleotides align to TRBD2. The J segment lost 2 bases and the V segment lost 4 bases, leaving 5 bases of the junction unmatched. The germline gives CDR1 MDHEN, CDR2 SYDVKM. The CDR3 is made up of 14 amino acids. In DNA, the CDR3 is TGTGCCAGCAGTTATCCTGGGGGGGCCTACGAGCAGTACTTC. Amino acids: CASSYPGGAYEQYF.

The chain couples TRBV2 to TRBJ2-7; 9 bases agree with TRBD2. Trimming at V came to 1 base and at J to 2 bases, leaving 6 bases not matched to a gene. CDR1 and CDR2 (germline): SNHLY, FYNNEI. The CDR3 extends over 16 amino acids. CDR3: CASSEGAGGPAYEQYF. The CDR3 DNA reads TGTGCCAGCAGTGAAGGTGCGGGGGGGCCCGCCTACGAGCAGTACTTC. Variable domain in full (rest from reference TRBV2 and TRBJ2-7): EPEVTQTPSHQVTQMGQEVILRCVPISNHLYFYWYRQILGQKVEFLVSFYNNEISEKSEIFDDQFSVERPDGSNFTLKIRSTKLEDSAMYFCASSEGAGGPAYEQYFGPGTRLTVT.

This clone was seen only a few times. The chain employs TRBV2 and TRBJ1-5; D is unresolved. Germline V gene data show CDR1 as SNHLY and CDR2 as FYNNEI. V lost 6 bases, J lost 3 bases, and 6 bases lay in between. This CDR3 spans 12 amino acids. CDR3 coding DNA: TGTGCCAGCAGACTGGTCAATCAGCCCCAGCATTTT. It specifies CASRLVNQPQHF.

J is TRBJ1-5 and V is TRBV13; no clear D gene. This CDR3 is built from 16 residues. V lost 1 base, J lost 0 bases, and 10 bases lay in between. Germline V lookup: CDR1 PRHDT, CDR2 FYEKMQ (reference sequence). The CDR3 is CASSLAGGPSNQPQHF. The CDR3 DNA sequence: TGTGCCAGCAGCTTAGCGGGCGGGCCTAGCAATCAGCCCCAGCATTTT.

The count of this clone is one. The rearrangement uses TRBV7-3 and TRBJ2-2; 7 positions match TRBD2. Unmatched junction bases numbered 0, after V lost 2 bases and J lost 0 bases. The CDR3 is 15 amino acids. CDR1 is SGHTA and CDR2 is FQGTGA in the germline V gene. CDR3 DNA: TGTGCCAGCAGCTTAGGGGGGGCGAACACCGGGGAGCTGTTTTTT. It yields the protein CASSLGGANTGELFF.

The chain is built from TRBV6-6 and TRBJ2-2; possible D gene TRBD1, 7 bases. This CDR3 region has 15 residues. Germline V lookup: CDR1 MNHNY, CDR2 SVGAGI (reference sequence). Trimming removed 2 bases at V and 6 bases at J, with 13 bases between. Here the CDR3 reads CASSYPSGGPGELFF. In DNA form, the CDR3 reads TGTGCCAGCAGTTACCCGTCAGGGGGGCCCGGGGAGCTGTTTTTT.

This clone came up a few times. This chain connects TRBV4-2 to TRBJ2-3, with a possible D match to TRBD2 (7 bases). The CDR3 is 18 amino acids. The V gene lost 4 bases and the J gene lost 1 base, with 21 bases spanning the gap. CDR1 and CDR2 from the germline V gene are LGHNA and YNFKEQ. The CDR3 nucleotides are TGTGCCAGCAGCCTCCGGGGGGCGGGCGCCGGGGGCACAGATACGCAGTATTTT. It translates to CASSLRGAGAGGTDTQYF.

The chain joins TRBV13 to TRBJ1-6, with no clear D. V lost 2 bases and J 7 bases, leaving 9 bases between the germline ends. Germline V gives CDR1 PRHDT, CDR2 FYEKMQ (reference sequence). This CDR3 is built from 14 residues. The CDR3 DNA reads TGTGCCAGCAGCTTACTGAAACTGAATTCACCCCTCCACTTT. Translating gives CASSLLKLNSPLHF.

This clone was counted once. The chain joins TRBV13 to TRBJ2-3; a possible D gene is TRBD2 (5 bases). V gave up 5 bases and J gave up 0 bases, with 15 bases separating them. There are 16 residues in the CDR3. CDR1 is PRHDT and CDR2 is FYEKMQ in the germline V gene (reference sequence). In nucleotides, the CDR3 is TGTGCCAGCAGCCCTCTTTCCAGCGGTAGCACAGATACGCAGTATTTT. This sequence encodes CASSPLSSGSTDTQYF. The full variable domain, completed using reference TRBV13 and TRBJ2-3, is AAGVIQSPRHLIKEKRETATLKCYPIPRHDTVYWYQQGPGQDPQFLISFYEKMQSDKGSIPDRFSAQQFSDYHSELNMSSLELGDSALYFCASSPLSSGSTDTQYFGPGTRLTVL.

The J gene is TRBJ1-2, the V gene TRBV5-5, with TRBD1 matching over 9 bases. The CDR3 length is 18 residues. After removal of 0 bases from V and 5 bases from J, the junction contained 14 bases not matched to a gene. Per the germline V gene, CDR1 is SGHKS and CDR2 is YYEKEE (reference sequence). The CDR3: CASSLVSFGWTGEYGYTF. In DNA, the CDR3 is TGTGCCAGCAGCTTGGTCTCTTTTGGATGGACAGGGGAATATGGCTACACCTTC.

This clone came up once. The chain couples TRBV5-6 to TRBJ1-1; maybe TRBD1 (6 bases). Trimming pared 2 bases from V and 10 bases from J, leaving 15 bases between. CDR1 is SGHDT and CDR2 is YYEEEE in the germline V gene. CDR3 length: 13 amino acids. This chain's CDR3 is CASSFPGGYGAFF. The DNA of the CDR3 is TGTGCCAGCAGCTTTCCGGGGGGCTATGGAGCTTTCTTT.

This clone was counted between two and nine times. CDR3 region: CASSFPLNTEAFF. DNA for the CDR3: TGTGCCAGCAGCTTCCCCTTGAACACTGAAGCTTTCTTT. This chain links TRBV7-9 with TRBJ1-1; D is uncertain. Germline CDR1 SEHNR, CDR2 FQNEAQ (reference sequence). The V end lost 3 bases, the J end lost 0 bases, and 5 bases lay between the germline ends. The CDR3 has 13 amino acids.